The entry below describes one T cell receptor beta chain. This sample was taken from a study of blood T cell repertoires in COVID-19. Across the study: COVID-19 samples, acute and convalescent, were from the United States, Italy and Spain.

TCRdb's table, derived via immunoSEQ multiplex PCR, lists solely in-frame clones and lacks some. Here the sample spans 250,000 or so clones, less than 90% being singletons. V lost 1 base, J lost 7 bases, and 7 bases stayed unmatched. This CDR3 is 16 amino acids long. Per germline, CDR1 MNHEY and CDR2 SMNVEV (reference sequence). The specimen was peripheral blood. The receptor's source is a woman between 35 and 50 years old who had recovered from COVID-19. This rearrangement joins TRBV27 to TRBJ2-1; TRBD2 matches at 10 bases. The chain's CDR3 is CASSLWSGGAGNEQFF. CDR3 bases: TGTGCCAGCAGTTTATGGAGCGGGGGGGCAGGGAATGAGCAGTTCTTC.